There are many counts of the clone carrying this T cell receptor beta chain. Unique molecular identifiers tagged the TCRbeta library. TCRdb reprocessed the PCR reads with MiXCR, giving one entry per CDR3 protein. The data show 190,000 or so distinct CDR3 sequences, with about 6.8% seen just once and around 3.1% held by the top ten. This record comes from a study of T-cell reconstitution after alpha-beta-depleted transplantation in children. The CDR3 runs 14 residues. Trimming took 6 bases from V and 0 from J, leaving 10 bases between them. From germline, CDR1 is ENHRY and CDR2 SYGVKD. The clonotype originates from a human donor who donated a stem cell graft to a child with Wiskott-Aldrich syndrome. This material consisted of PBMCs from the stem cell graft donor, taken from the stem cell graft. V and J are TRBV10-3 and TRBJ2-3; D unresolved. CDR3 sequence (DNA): TGTGCCATCAGGCCGGCGATTAGCACAGATACGCAGTATTTT. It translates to CAIRPAISTDTQYF.